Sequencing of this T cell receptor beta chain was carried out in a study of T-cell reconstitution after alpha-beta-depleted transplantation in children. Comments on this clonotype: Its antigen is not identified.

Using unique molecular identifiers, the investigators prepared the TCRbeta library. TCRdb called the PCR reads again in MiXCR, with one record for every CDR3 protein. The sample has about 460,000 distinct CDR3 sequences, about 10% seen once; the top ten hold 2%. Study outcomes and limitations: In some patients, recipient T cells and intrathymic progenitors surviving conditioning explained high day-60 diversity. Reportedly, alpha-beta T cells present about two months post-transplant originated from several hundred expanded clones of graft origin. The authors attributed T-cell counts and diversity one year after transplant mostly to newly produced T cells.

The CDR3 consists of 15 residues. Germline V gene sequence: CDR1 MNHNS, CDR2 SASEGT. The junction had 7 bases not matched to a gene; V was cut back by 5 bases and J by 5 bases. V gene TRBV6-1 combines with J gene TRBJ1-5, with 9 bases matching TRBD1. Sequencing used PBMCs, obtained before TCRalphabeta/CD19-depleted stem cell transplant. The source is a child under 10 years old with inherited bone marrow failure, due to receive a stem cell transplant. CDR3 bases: TGTGCCAGCAGTCCAACACAGGGGGCATATCAGCCCCAGCATTTT. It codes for CASSPTQGAYQPQHF.